Listed below are T cell receptor beta chains from one sample, sequenced in a study of T-cell memory formation after mild COVID-19. TCRdb called the 5' RACE reads again in MiXCR, with one record for every CDR3 protein. The table lists roughly 410,000 distinct CDR3 sequences, more than 20% of them singletons. Material: PBMCs or a T cell subset sorted from them (not recorded which). These receptors were collected from an adult woman who had mild COVID-19 (a few samples of this study predate the infection). Cell type and time point are not known. Each CDR3 is given with its conserved first and last residue. D genes are given only for firm matches. Clone sizes are given selectively: once, few, many, or a class where the clone is expanded.

>TRBV25-1|TRBJ2-3|few|TRBD2
CASSDSLAGVRYF
TGTGCCAGCAGTGATAGCCTAGCGGGAGTTCGGTATTTT
>TRBV7-2|TRBJ1-1|-|-
CASSGGTGTNTEAFF
TGTGCCAGCAGCGGAGGGACCGGGACGAACACTGAAGCTTTCTTT
>TRBV5-1|TRBJ2-7|-|TRBD2
CASSPQRGGPYEQYF
TGCGCCAGCAGCCCGCAGCGGGGGGGCCCCTACGAGCAGTACTTC
>TRBV5-1|TRBJ1-1|-|-
CASSSVGRMNTEAFF
TGCGCCAGCAGCTCGGTGGGACGGATGAACACTGAAGCTTTCTTT
>TRBV5-1|TRBJ2-3|-|TRBD1
CASSFGQVPIGADTQYF
TGCGCCAGCAGCTTTGGACAGGTCCCCATTGGCGCAGATACGCAGTATTTT
>TRBV14|TRBJ1-6|-|-
CASSQDRGSYSPLHF
TGTGCCAGCAGCCAAGATCGGGGGAGCTATTCACCCCTCCACTTT
>TRBV29-1|TRBJ2-7|few|-
CSVVLTSYEQYF
TGCAGCGTAGTCCTAACCTCCTACGAGCAGTACTTC
>TRBV5-1|TRBJ1-1|few|TRBD1
CASSFQGVDTEAFF
TGCGCCAGCAGCTTTCAGGGGGTTGACACTGAAGCTTTCTTT
>TRBV29-1|TRBJ2-1|-|TRBD2
CSAGTSGMNEQFF
TGCAGCGCCGGGACTAGCGGGATGAATGAGCAGTTCTTC
>TRBV5-1|TRBJ2-7|few|-
CASSPMEATRQYF
TGCGCCAGCAGCCCCATGGAGGCTACACGTCAGTACTTC
>TRBV21-1|TRBJ1-5|-|-
CASSERQGKNQPQHF
TGTGCCAGCAGCGAGAGACAGGGGAAGAATCAGCCCCAGCATTTT
>TRBV7-8|TRBJ2-3|-|-
CASSEGPYGADTQYF
TGTGCCAGCAGCGAGGGCCCATACGGAGCAGATACGCAGTATTTT
>TRBV12-3/TRBV12-4|TRBJ2-1|few|TRBD2
CASRPTSPYNEQFF
TGTGCCAGCAGGCCGACTAGCCCCTACAATGAGCAGTTCTTC
>TRBV12-3/TRBV12-4|TRBJ1-5|few|-
CASSTAQGPNQPQHF
TGTGCCAGCAGCACAGCACAGGGCCCTAATCAGCCCCAGCATTTT
>TRBV11-3|TRBJ1-2|few|-
CASSLSPSGYTF
TGTGCCAGCAGCTTATCCCCTTCGGGCTACACCTTC
>TRBV20-1|TRBJ2-3|few|-
CSVKLADTQYF
TGCAGTGTCAAGTTAGCTGATACGCAGTATTTT
>TRBV3-1|TRBJ2-7|few|TRBD2
CASSQVGGEVGYEQYF
TGTGCCAGCAGCCAAGTGGGGGGGGAAGTGGGCTACGAGCAGTACTTC
>TRBV7-8|TRBJ2-3|-|TRBD2
CASSTYREAQFFPEQYF
TGTGCCAGCAGCACCTACCGGGAGGCCCAATTTTTTCCAGAGCAGTATTTT
>TRBV5-1|TRBJ2-5|-|TRBD1
CASSPFDRVQETQYF
TGCGCCAGCAGCCCCTTCGACAGGGTTCAAGAGACCCAGTACTTC
>TRBV20-1|TRBJ2-1|once|TRBD2
CSARDLGLAGLSSYNEQFF
TGCAGTGCTAGAGATTTAGGGCTAGCGGGCTTAAGCTCCTACAATGAGCAGTTCTTC
>TRBV5-1|TRBJ2-3|-|-
CASSFSGWVDTQYF
TGCGCCAGCAGCTTTTCGGGTTGGGTCGATACGCAGTATTTT
>TRBV7-8|TRBJ1-5|-|-
CASSTLSTVDNQPQHF
TGTGCCAGCAGCACTCTCTCGACGGTCGACAATCAGCCCCAGCATTTT
>TRBV7-9|TRBJ2-7|-|TRBD1
CASSRGQAGSYEQYF
TGTGCCAGCAGCCGTGGACAGGCGGGCTCCTACGAGCAGTACTTC
>TRBV7-9|TRBJ2-1|-|TRBD2
CASSQGSGRAGEQFF
TGTGCCAGCAGCCAAGGGAGCGGGAGGGCCGGTGAGCAGTTCTTC
>TRBV12-3/TRBV12-4|TRBJ2-7|-|-
CASSTQAGPGGYEQYF
TGTGCCAGCAGTACCCAAGCCGGCCCTGGGGGGTACGAGCAGTACTTC
>TRBV20-1|TRBJ1-2|-|TRBD1
CSAPGGTGGADGYGYTF
TGCAGTGCTCCCGGCGGGACAGGGGGCGCAGACGGCTATGGCTACACCTTC
>TRBV21-1|TRBJ2-4|-|-
CASSKTTFGTASGLAKNIQYF
TGTGCCAGCAGCAAAACAACCTTCGGGACAGCGTCGGGGCTAGCCAAAAACATTCAGTACTTC
>TRBV12-3/TRBV12-4|TRBJ1-5|-|-
CASSRLSWGAGQPQHF
TGTGCCAGCAGTCGGCTCTCATGGGGGGCAGGTCAGCCCCAGCATTTT
>TRBV7-3|TRBJ2-3|few|-
CASSPNALDTQYF
TGTGCCAGCAGCCCTAACGCTCTAGATACGCAGTATTTT
>TRBV29-1|TRBJ2-1|-|TRBD2
CSVGGGPNEQFF
TGCAGCGTTGGGGGGGGACCCAATGAGCAGTTCTTC
>TRBV30|TRBJ2-3|few|-
CAWSGSLSTDTQYF
TGTGCCTGGAGCGGATCTCTCTCCACAGATACGCAGTATTTT
>TRBV5-1|TRBJ2-1|-|TRBD1
CASSLEDRGLNEQFF
TGCGCCAGCAGCCTGGAGGACAGGGGGCTTAATGAGCAGTTCTTC
>TRBV12-3/TRBV12-4|TRBJ2-2|few|-
CASSSSSTNTGELFF
TGTGCCAGCAGTTCCTCCTCCACGAACACCGGGGAGCTGTTTTTT